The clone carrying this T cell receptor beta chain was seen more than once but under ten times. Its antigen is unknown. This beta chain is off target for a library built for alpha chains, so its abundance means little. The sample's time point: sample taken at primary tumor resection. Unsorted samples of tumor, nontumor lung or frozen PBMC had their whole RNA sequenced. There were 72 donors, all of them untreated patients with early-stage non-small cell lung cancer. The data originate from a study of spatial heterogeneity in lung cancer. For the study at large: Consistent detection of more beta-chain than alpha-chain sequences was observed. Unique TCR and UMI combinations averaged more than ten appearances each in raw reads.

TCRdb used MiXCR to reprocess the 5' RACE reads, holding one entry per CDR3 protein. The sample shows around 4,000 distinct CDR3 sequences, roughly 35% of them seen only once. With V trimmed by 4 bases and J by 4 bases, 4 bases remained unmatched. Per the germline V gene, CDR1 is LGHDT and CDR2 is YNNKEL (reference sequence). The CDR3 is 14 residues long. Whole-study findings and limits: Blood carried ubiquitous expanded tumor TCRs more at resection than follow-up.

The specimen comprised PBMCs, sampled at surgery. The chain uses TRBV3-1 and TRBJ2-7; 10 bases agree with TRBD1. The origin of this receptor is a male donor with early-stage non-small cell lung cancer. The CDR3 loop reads CASSPRDRGYEQYF. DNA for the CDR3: TGTGCCAGCAGCCCTAGGGACAGGGGTTACGAGCAGTACTTC.